This T cell receptor (beta chain) was identified during a study of CD8+ T cells in alopecia areata. cDNA reverse transcribed from extracted RNA served as the sequencing template. Repertoires were generated with immunoSEQ multiplex PCR, while TCRdb's copy carries only in-frame clones and drops some. Of 150,000 to 200,000 clones in the sample, about three fifths are singletons; the top ten hold roughly 1.3%. As concerns this clone: No antigen is known for it.

The sample's treatment: oral pan-JAK inhibitor, 5-10 mg twice daily. Study-level points and caveats: Mice gave a clearer picture of TCR sharing than patients did, possibly for HLA-related reasons. Scalp clonality dropped significantly under tofacitinib, as did expanded CD8+ top-100 clones. Baseline CD8+ expansion's link to response remains uncertain, as there was one nonresponder.

The CDR3 has 12 amino acids. CDR1 is SNHLY and CDR2 is FYNNEI in the germline V gene. V lost 2 bases and J lost 5, with 5 bases in between. V usage is TRBV2 and J usage is TRBJ2-3; D call uncertain. The receptor was isolated from a human donor with alopecia areata. The input for sequencing was CD4+ T cells sorted from blood, taken between weeks 47 and 50, from a patient treated with tofacitinib. In nucleotides, the CDR3 is TGTGCCAGCAGTGAATGGGTAGATACGCAGTATTTT. This gives the protein CASSEWVDTQYF.